This record concerns one TCR beta chain sequence. V was pared by 10 bases and J by 6 bases, with 8 bases of the junction left unmatched. Germline CDR1 is ENHRY and CDR2 is SYGVKD. The CDR3 extends over 13 amino acids. Original processing methods: Researchers report that nucleated cell counts were estimated from reference gene primer amplification. The protocol was immunoSEQ multiplex PCR, while the TCRdb copy is restricted to in-frame clones and leaves out a portion. D and trimming were read from the DNA, whereas the V and J calls and clone size are those reported in that table. Among around 320,000 clones listed, about 87% were seen once. The sample belongs to a study of blood T cell repertoires in COVID-19. Study context: Acute and convalescent COVID-19 specimens originated in the United States, Italy and Spain. T cells, B-cell-depleted T cells, or PBMCs supplied cDNA or gDNA.

The specimen sequenced was peripheral blood. The chain uses TRBV10-3 and TRBJ2-7; 11 bases line up with TRBD1. This TCR was recovered from a woman in her twenties or thirties who had recovered from COVID-19. CDR3 bases: TGTGCCACCGGGACAGGGGGGTTGGGCGAGCAGTACTTC. This gives the protein CATGTGGLGEQYF.